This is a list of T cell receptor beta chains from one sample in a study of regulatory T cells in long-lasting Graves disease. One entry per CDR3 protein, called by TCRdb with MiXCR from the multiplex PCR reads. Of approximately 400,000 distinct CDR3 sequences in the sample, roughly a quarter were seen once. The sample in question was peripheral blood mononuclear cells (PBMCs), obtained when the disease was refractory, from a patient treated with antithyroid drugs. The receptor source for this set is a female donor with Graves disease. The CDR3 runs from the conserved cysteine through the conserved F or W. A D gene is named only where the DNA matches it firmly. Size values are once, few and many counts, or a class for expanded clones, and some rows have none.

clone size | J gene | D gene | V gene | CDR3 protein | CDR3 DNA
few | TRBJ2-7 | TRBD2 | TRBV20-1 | CSASSDLATSAHYEQYF | TGCAGTGCTAGCTCCGACCTAGCCACTAGCGCCCACTACGAGCAGTACTTC
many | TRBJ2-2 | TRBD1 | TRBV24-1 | CATSDQGTGDRELFF | TGTGCCACCAGTGACCAAGGGACAGGGGACAGGGAGCTGTTTTTT
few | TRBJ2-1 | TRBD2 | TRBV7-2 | CASSSPLAGVGNEQFF | TGTGCCAGCAGCTCCCCCCTAGCGGGAGTAGGAAATGAGCAGTTCTTC
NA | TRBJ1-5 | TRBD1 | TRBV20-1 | CSARDATGQGIYQPQHF | TGCAGTGCTAGAGACGCTACGGGACAGGGTATCTATCAGCCCCAGCATTTT
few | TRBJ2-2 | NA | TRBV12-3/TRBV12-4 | CASRTTRGSDGELFF | TGTGCCAGCAGGACTACCAGGGGTTCGGACGGGGAGCTGTTTTTT
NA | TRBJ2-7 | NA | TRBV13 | CASSLRGVGGLSYEQYF | TGTGCCAGCAGCTTACGGGGTGTCGGCGGGTTATCCTACGAGCAGTACTTC
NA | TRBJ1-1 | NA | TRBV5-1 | CASSLEWGRGTLNTEAFF | TGCGCCAGCAGCTTGGAATGGGGGAGAGGGACATTGAACACTGAAGCTTTCTTT
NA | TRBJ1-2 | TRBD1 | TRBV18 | CASSSGTGSIYGYTF | TGTGCCAGCTCAAGCGGGACAGGGTCTATCTATGGCTACACCTTC
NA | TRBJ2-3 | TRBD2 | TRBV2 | CASRDMTSGRADTQYF | TGTGCCAGCAGGGATATGACTAGCGGGAGAGCAGATACGCAGTATTTT
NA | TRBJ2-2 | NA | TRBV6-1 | CASNRGNTGELFF | TGTGCCAGCAACCGAGGAAACACCGGGGAGCTGTTTTTT
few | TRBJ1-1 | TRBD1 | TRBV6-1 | CASRSSDRGMNTEAFF | TGTGCCAGCAGATCCAGTGACAGGGGAATGAACACTGAAGCTTTCTTT
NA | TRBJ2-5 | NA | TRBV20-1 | CSASTGWETQYF | TGCAGTGCTAGTACTGGGTGGGAGACCCAGTACTTC
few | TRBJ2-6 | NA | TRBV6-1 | CASKGTGGANVLTF | TGTGCCAGCAAAGGGACTGGTGGGGCCAACGTCCTGACTTTC
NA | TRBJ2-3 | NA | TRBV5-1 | CASSTREDTDTQYF | TGCGCCAGCAGCACTCGTGAAGATACAGATACGCAGTATTTT
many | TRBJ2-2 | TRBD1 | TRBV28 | CASNTRTGGAIGELFF | TGTGCCAGCAATACAAGGACAGGGGGCGCGATCGGGGAGCTGTTTTTT
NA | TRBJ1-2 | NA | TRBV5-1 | CASRQAVSNYGYTF | TGCGCCAGCCGCCAGGCAGTTTCAAACTATGGCTACACCTTC
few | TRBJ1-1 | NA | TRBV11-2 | CASSLEGRANTEAFF | TGTGCCAGCAGCTTAGAGGGACGGGCGAACACTGAAGCTTTCTTT
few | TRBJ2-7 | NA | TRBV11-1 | CASSSQGGLYEQYF | TGTGCCAGCAGTAGTCAAGGGGGGCTCTACGAGCAGTACTTC
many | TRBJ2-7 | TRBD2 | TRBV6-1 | CASSRTSGWRLSSYEQYF | TGTGCCAGCAGTCGCACTAGCGGATGGAGACTTAGCTCCTACGAGCAGTACTTC
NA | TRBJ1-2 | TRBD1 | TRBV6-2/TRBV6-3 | CASSYNYGTEDGYTF | TGTGCCAGCAGTTACAATTACGGGACAGAAGATGGCTACACCTTC
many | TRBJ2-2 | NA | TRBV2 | CASSVESFRSNTGELFF | TGTGCCAGCAGTGTTGAGTCTTTTCGGTCGAACACCGGGGAGCTGTTTTTT
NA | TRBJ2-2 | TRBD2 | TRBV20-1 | CSATSGSHTGELFF | TGCAGTGCTACTAGCGGGAGCCACACCGGGGAGCTGTTTTTT
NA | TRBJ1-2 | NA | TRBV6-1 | CASRRKLTEALSYGYTF | TGTGCCAGCAGACGAAAATTGACAGAGGCCTTAAGCTATGGCTACACCTTC
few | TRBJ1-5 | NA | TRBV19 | CASSSGPSNQPQHF | TGTGCCAGTAGTTCGGGACCCAGCAATCAGCCCCAGCATTTT
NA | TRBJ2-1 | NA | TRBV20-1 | CSARDRWLRVVVNEQFF | TGCAGTGCTAGAGACCGTTGGTTAAGGGTCGTCGTCAATGAGCAGTTCTTC
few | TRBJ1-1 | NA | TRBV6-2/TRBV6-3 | CASLPTARNTEAFF | TGTGCCAGTCTCCCGACAGCGCGAAACACTGAAGCTTTCTTT
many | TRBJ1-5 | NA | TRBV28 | CASIRGANQPQHF | TGTGCCAGCATCCGGGGGGCCAATCAGCCCCAGCATTTT
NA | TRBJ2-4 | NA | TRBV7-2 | CASSLQATLAKNIQYF | TGTGCCAGCAGCTTACAAGCGACGCTAGCCAAAAACATTCAGTACTTC